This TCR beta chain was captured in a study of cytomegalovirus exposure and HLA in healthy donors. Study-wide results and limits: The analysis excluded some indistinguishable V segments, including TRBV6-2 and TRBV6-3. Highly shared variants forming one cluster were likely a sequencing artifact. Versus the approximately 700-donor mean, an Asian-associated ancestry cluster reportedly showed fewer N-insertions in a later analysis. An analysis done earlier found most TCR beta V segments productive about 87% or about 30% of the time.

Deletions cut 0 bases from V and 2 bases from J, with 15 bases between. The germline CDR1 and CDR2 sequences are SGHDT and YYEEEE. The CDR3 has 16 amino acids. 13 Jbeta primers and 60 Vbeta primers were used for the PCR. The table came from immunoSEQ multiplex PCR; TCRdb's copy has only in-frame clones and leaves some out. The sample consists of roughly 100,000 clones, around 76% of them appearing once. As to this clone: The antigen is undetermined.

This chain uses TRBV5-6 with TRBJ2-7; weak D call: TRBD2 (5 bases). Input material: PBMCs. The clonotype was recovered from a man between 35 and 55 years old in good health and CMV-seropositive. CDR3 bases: TGTGCCAGCAGCTTGGGAGTGGCAGGAGGACCCTACGAGCAGTACTTC. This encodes CASSLGVAGGPYEQYF.